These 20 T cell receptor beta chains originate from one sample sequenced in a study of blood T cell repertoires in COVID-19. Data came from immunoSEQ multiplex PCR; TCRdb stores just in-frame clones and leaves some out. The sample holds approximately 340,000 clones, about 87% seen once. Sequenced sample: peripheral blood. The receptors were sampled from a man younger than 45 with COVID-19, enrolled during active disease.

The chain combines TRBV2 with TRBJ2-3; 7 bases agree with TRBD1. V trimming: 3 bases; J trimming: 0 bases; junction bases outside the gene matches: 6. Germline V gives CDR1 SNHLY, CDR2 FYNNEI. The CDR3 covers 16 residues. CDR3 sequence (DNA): TGTGCCAGCAGTGATGCGAGACAGGGAAGCACAGATACGCAGTATTTT. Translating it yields CASSDARQGSTDTQYF.

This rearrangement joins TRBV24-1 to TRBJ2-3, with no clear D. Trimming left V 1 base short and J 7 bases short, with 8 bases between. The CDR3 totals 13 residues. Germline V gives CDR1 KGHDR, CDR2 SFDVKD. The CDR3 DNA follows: TGTGCCACCAGTGATTTCTTACTGAATACGCAGTATTTT. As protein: CATSDFLLNTQYF.

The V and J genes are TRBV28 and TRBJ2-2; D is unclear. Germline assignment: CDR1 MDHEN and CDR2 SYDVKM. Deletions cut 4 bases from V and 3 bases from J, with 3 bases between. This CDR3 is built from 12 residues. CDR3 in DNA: TGTGCCAGCAGTTCCTACACCGGGGAGCTGTTTTTT. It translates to CASSSYTGELFF.

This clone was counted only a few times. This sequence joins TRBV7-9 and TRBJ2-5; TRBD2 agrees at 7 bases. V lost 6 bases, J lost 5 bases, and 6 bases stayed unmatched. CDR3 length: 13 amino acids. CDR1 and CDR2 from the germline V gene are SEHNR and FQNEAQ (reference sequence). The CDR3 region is CASRDSGWETQYF. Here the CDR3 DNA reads TGTGCCAGCAGGGATAGCGGGTGGGAGACCCAGTACTTC.

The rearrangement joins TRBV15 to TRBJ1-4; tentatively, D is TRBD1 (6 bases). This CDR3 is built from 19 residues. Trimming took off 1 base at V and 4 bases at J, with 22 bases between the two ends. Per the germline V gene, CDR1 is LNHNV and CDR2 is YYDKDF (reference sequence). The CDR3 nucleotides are TGTGCCACCAGCAGAGCTTATCTTCCCTCAGGACAGAATAATGAAAAACTGTTTTTT. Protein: CATSRAYLPSGQNNEKLFF.

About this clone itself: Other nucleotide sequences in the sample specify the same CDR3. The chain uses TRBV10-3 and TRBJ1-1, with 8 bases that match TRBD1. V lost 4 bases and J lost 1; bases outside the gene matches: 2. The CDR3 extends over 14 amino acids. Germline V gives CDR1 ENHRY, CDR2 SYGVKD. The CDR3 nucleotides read TGTGCCATCAGTGCTACAGGGGGGAACACTGAAGCTTTCTTT. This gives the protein CAISATGGNTEAFF.

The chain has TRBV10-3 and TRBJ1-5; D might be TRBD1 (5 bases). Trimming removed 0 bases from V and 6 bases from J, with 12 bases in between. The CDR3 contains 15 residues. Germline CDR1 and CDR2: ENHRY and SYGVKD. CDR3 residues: CAISESQGRPQPQHF. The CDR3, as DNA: TGTGCCATCAGTGAGTCGCAGGGAAGACCTCAGCCCCAGCATTTT.

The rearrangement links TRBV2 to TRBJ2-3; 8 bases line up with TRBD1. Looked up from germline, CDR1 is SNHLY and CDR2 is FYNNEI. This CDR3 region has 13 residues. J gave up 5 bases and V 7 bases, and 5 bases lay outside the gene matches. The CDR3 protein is CASNDRGGDTQYF. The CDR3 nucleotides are TGTGCCAGCAACGACAGGGGAGGAGATACGCAGTATTTT. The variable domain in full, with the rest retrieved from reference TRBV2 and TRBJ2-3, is EPEVTQTPSHQVTQMGQEVILRCVPISNHLYFYWYRQILGQKVEFLVSFYNNEISEKSEIFDDQFSVERPDGSNFTLKIRSTKLEDSAMYFCASNDRGGDTQYFGPGTRLTVL.

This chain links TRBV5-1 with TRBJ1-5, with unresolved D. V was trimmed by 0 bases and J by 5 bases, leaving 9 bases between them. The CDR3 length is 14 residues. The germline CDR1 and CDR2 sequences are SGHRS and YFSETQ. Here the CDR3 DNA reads TGCGCCAGCAGCTTGGGGGCAGCCGATCAGCCCCAGCATTTT. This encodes CASSLGAADQPQHF. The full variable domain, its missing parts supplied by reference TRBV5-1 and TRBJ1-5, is KAGVTQTPRYLIKTRGQQVTLSCSPISGHRSVSWYQQTPGQGLQFLFEYFSETQRNKGNFPGRFSGRQFSNSRSEMNVSTLELGDSALYLCASSLGAADQPQHFGDGTRLSIL.

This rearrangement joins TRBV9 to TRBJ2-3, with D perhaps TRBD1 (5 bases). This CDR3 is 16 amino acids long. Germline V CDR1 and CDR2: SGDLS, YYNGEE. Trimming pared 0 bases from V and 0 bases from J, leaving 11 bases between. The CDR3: CASSVEFGHSTDTQYF. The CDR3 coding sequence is TGTGCCAGCAGCGTAGAATTTGGACACAGCACAGATACGCAGTATTTT.

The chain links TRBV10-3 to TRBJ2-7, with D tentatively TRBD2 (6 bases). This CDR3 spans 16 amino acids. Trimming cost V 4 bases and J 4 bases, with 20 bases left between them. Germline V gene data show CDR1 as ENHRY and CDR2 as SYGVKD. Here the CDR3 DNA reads TGTGCCATCAGTGCCGCTCCGGGACTCGACCGGTACGAGCAGTACTTC. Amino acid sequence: CAISAAPGLDRYEQYF.

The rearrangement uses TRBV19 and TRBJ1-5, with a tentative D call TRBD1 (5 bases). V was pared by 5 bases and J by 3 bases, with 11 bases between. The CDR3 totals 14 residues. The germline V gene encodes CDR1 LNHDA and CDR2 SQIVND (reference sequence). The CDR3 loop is CASSADSPNQPQHF. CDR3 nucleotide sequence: TGTGCCAGTAGTGCCGACAGCCCCAATCAGCCCCAGCATTTT.

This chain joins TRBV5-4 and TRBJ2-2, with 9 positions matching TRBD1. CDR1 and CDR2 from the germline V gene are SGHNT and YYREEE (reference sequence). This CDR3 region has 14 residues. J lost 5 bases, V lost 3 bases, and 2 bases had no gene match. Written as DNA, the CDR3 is TGTGCCAGCAGCTCCGGACAGGGGACCGGGGAGCTGTTTTTT. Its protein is CASSSGQGTGELFF.

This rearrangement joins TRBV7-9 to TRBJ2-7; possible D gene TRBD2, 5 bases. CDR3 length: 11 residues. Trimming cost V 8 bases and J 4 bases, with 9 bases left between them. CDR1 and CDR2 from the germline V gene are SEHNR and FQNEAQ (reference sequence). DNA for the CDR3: TGTGCCAGCTCTCGGGATTACGAGCAGTACTTC. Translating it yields CASSRDYEQYF.

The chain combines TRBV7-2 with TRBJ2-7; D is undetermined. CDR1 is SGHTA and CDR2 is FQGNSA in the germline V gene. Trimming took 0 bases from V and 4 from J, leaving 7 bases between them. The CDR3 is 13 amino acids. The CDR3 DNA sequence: TGTGCCAGCAGCTTAGCTACAGAGTACGAGCAGTACTTC. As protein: CASSLATEYEQYF.

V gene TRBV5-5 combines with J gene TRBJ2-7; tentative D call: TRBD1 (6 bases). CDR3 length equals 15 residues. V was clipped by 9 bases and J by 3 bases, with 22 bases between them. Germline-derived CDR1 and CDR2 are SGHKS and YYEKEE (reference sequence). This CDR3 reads CATSMLGARDYEQYF. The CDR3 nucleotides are TGTGCCACTTCGATGCTGGGGGCGAGAGACTACGAGCAGTACTTC.

The CDR3 DNA follows: TGTGCCACCAGTGACTTGGACAGGAACTCTGGAAACACCATATATTTT. Residues: CATSDLDRNSGNTIYF. V usage is TRBV24-1 and J usage is TRBJ1-3; the match to TRBD1 covers 7 bases. Germline V CDR1 and CDR2: KGHDR, SFDVKD. The CDR3 totals 16 residues. V was pared by 4 bases and J by 0 bases, with 5 bases of the junction left unmatched.

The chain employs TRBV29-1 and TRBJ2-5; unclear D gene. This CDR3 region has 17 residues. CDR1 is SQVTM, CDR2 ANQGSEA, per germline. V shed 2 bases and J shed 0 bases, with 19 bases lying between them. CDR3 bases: TGCAGCGTTGAACCGGCTCTCGGTGGGCCGTACCAAGAGACCCAGTACTTC. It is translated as CSVEPALGGPYQETQYF.

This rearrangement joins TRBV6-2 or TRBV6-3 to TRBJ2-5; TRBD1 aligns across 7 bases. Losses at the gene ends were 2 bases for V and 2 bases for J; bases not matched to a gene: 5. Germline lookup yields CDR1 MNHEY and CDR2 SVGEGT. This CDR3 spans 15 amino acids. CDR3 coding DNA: TGTGCCAGCAGTTACCGGACAGGTCAACAAGAGACCCAGTACTTC. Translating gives CASSYRTGQQETQYF.

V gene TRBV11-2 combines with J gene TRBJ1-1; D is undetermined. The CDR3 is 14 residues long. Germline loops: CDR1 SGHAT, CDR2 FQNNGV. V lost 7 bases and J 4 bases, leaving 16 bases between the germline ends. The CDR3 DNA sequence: TGTGCCAGCACCCCGGCTGGGCCCCCCACTGAAGCTTTCTTT. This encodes CASTPAGPPTEAFF.